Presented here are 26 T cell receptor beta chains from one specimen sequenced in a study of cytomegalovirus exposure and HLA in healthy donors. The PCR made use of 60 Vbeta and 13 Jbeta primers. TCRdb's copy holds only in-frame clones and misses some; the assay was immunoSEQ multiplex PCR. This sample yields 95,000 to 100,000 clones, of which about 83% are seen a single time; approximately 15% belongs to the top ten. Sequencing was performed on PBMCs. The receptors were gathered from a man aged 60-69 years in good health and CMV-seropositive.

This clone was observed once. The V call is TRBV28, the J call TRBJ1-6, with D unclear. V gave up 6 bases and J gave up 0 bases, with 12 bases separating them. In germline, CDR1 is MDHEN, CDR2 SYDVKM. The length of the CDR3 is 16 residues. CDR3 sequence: CASSLWASSYNSPLHF. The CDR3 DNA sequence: TGTGCCAGCAGCCTCTGGGCAAGCTCCTATAATTCACCCCTCCACTTT. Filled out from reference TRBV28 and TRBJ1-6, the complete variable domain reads DVKVTQSSRYLVKRTGEKVFLECVQDMDHENMFWYRQDPGLGLRLIYFSYDVKMKEKGDIPEGYSVSREKKERFSLILESASTNQTSMYLCASSLWASSYNSPLHFGNGTRLTVT.

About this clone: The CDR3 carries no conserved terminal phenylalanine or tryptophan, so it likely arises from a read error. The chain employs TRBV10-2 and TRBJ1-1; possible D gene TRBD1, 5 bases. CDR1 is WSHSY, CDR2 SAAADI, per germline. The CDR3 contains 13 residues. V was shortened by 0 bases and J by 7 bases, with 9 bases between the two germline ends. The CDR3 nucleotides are TGCGCCAGCAGTGAGTCAGGGAGGGGTGAAGCTTTCCTT. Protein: CASSESGRGEAFL.

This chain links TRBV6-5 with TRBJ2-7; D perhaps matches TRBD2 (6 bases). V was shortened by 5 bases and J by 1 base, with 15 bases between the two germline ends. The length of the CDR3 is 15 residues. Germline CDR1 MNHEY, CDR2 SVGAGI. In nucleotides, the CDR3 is TGTGCCAGCAGTCGGGAGTTTCTTTCATCCTACGAGCAGTACTTC. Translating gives CASSREFLSSYEQYF.

CDR3 nucleotides: TGTGCCAGCAGCTTAGGTATCAATGAGCAGTTCTTC. This sequence encodes CASSLGINEQFF. The V and J genes are TRBV7-2 and TRBJ2-1; D ambiguous. Germline CDR1 is SGHTA and CDR2 is FQGNSA. The CDR3 consists of 12 residues. Trimming shortened V by 1 base and J by 6 bases, and 4 bases separated the two germline ends. The whole variable domain, remainder taken from reference TRBV7-2 and TRBJ2-1, is GAGVSQSPSNKVTEKGKDVELRCDPISGHTALYWYRQSLGQGLEFLIYFQGNSAPDKSGLPSDRFSAERTGGSVSTLTIQRTQQEDSAVYLCASSLGINEQFFGPGTRLTVL.

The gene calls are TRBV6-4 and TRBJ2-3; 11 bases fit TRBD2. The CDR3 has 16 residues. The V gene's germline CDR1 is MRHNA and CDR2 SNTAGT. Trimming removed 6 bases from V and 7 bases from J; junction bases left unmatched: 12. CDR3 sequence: CASSPRVAGGGHTQYF. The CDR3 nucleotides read TGTGCCAGCAGCCCCCGTGTAGCGGGGGGGGGACATACGCAGTATTTT.

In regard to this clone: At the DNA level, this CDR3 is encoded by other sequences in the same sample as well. CDR3 loop: CASSLLGGTEAFF. The CDR3 region has the DNA TGCGCCAGCAGCTTGTTGGGGGGCACTGAAGCTTTCTTT. The rearrangement uses TRBV5-1 and TRBJ1-1; weak D call: TRBD1 (5 bases). The germline V gene encodes CDR1 SGHRS and CDR2 YFSETQ. V dropped 1 base and J dropped 4 bases, with 8 bases sitting between them. The CDR3 is made up of 13 amino acids.

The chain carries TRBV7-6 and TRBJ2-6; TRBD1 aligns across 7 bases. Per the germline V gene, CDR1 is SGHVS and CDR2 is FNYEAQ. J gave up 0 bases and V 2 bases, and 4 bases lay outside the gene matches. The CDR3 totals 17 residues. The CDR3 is CASSLRGPSSGANVLTF. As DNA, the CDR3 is TGTGCCAGCAGCTTAAGGGGGCCAAGCTCTGGGGCCAACGTCCTGACTTTC.

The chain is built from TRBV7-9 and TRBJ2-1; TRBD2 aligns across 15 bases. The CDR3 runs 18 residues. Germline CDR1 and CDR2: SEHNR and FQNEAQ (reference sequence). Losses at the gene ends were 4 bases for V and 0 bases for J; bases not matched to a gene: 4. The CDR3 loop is CASSYGLAGGSSYNEQFF. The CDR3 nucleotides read TGTGCCAGCAGCTACGGACTAGCGGGGGGGAGCTCCTACAATGAGCAGTTCTTC.

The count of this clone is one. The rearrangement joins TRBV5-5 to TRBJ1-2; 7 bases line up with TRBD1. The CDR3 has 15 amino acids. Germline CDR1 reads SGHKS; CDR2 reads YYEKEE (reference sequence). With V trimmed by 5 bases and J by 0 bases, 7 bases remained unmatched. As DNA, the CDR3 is TGTGCCAGCAGTCTTACGGGACAGACTAACTATGGCTACACCTTC. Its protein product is CASSLTGQTNYGYTF.

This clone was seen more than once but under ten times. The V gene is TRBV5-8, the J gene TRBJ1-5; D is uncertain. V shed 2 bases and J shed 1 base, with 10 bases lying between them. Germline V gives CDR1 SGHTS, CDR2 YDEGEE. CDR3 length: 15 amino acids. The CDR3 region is CASSFHSKSNQPQHF. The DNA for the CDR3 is TGTGCCAGCAGCTTTCACAGCAAAAGCAATCAGCCCCAGCATTTT.

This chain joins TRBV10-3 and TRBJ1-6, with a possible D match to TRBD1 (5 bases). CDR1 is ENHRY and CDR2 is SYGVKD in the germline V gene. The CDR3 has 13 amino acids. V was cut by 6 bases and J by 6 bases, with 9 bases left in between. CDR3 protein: CAISIDSNSPLHF. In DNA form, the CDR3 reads TGTGCCATCAGCATCGACAGTAATTCACCCCTCCACTTT.

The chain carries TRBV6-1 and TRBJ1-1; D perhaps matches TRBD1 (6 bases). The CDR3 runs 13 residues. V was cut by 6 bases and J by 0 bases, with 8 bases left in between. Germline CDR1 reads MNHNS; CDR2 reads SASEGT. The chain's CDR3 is CASRQGLNTEAFF. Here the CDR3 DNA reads TGTGCCAGCAGACAGGGACTGAACACTGAAGCTTTCTTT.

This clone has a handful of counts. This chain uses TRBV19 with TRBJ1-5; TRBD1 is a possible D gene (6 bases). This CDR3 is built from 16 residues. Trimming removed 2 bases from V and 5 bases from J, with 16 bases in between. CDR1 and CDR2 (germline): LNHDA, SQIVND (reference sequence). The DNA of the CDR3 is TGTGCCAGTAGTATATTGGGGGCTAGCGGGGATCAGCCCCAGCATTTT. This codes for CASSILGASGDQPQHF.

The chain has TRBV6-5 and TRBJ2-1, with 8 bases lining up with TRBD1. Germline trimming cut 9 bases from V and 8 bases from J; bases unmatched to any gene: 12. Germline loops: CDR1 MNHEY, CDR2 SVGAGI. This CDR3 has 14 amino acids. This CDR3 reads CASSDPDREDEQFF. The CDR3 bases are TGTGCCAGTTCGGATCCGGACAGGGAGGATGAGCAGTTCTTC.

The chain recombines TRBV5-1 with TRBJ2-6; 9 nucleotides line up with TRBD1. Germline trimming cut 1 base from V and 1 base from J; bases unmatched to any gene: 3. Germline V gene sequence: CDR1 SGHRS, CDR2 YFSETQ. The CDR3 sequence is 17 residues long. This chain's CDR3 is CASSLTGGKSGANVLTF. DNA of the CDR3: TGCGCCAGCAGCTTGACAGGGGGCAAGTCTGGGGCCAACGTCCTGACTTTC.

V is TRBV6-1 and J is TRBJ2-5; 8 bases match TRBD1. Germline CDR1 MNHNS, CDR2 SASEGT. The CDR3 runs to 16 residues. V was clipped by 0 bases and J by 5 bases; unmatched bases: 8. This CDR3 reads CASSEARTGRRETQYF. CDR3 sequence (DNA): TGTGCCAGCAGTGAAGCCCGGACAGGGCGGAGGGAGACCCAGTACTTC.

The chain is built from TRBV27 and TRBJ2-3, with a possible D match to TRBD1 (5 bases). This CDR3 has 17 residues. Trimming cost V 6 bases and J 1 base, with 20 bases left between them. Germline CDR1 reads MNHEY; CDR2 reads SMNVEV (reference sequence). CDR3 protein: CASRTSWLGPGTDTQYF. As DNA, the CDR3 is TGTGCCAGCAGGACGTCCTGGTTGGGGCCTGGCACAGATACGCAGTATTTT.

The CDR3 DNA reads as TGTGCCAGCTCACCACAAGCGGGGGGGGGTTACAATGAGCAGTTCTTC. Translation gives CASSPQAGGGYNEQFF. The chain employs TRBV18 and TRBJ2-1; 10 bases agree with TRBD2. Germline CDR1 and CDR2: KGHSH and LQKENI. The V gene end was trimmed by 1 base and the J gene end by 4 bases; junction bases not matched to a gene: 4. This CDR3 has 16 amino acids.

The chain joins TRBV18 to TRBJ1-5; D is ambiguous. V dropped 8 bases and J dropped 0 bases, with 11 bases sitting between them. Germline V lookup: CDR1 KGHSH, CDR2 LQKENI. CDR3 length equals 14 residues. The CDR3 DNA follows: TGTGCCAGCCGGGTCGATAATAGCAATCAGCCCCAGCATTTT. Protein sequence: CASRVDNSNQPQHF.

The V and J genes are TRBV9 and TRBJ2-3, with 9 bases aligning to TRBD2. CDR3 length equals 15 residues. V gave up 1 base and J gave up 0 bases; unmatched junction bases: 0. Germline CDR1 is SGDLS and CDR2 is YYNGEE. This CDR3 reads CASSVSGGSTDTQYF. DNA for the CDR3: TGTGCCAGCAGCGTAAGCGGGGGGAGCACAGATACGCAGTATTTT.

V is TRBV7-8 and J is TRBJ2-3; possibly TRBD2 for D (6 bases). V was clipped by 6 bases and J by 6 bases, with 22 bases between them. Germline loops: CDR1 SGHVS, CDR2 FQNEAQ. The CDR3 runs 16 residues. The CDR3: CASRPRWGRLEDTQYF. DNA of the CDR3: TGTGCCAGCAGGCCCCGCTGGGGGAGGCTCGAGGATACGCAGTATTTT.

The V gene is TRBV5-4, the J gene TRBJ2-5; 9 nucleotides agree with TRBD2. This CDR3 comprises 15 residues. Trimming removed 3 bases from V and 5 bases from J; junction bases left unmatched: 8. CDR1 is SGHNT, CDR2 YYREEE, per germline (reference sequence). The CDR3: CASSSPRGGGETQYF. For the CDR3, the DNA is TGTGCCAGCAGCTCCCCGCGGGGGGGCGGGGAGACCCAGTACTTC. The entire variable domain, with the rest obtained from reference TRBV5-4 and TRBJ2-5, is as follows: ETGVTQSPTHLIKTRGQQVTLRCSSQSGHNTVSWYQQALGQGPQFIFQYYREEENGRGNFPPRFSGLQFPNYSSELNVNALELDDSALYLCASSSPRGGGETQYFGPGTRLLVL.

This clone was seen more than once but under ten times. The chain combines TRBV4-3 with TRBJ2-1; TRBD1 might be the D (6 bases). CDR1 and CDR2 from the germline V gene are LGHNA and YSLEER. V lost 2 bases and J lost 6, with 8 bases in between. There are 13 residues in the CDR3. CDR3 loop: CASSQKQGNEQFF. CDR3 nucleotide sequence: TGCGCCAGCAGCCAAAAACAGGGCAATGAGCAGTTCTTC.

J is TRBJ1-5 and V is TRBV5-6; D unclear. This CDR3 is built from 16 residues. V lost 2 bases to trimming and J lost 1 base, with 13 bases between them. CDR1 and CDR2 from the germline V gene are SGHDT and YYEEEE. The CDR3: CASSFRGPQSNQPQHF. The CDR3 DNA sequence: TGTGCCAGCAGCTTCCGGGGTCCACAAAGCAATCAGCCCCAGCATTTT. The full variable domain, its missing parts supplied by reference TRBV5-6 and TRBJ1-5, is DAGVTQSPTHLIKTRGQQVTLRCSPKSGHDTVSWYQQALGQGPQFIFQYYEEEERQRGNFPDRFSGHQFPNYSSELNVNALLLGDSALYLCASSFRGPQSNQPQHFGDGTRLSIL.

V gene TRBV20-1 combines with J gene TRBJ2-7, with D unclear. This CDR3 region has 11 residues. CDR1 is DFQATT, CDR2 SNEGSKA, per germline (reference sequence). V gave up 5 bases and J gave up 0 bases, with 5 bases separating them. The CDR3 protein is CSAGSSYEQYF. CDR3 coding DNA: TGCAGTGCTGGTAGCTCCTACGAGCAGTACTTC.

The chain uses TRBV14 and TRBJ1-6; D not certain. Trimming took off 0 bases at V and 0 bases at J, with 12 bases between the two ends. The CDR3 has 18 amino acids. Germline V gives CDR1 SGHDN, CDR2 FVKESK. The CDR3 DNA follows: TGTGCCAGCAGCCAAGAAAAGCTCCCGAGCTCCTATAATTCACCCCTCCACTTT. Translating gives CASSQEKLPSSYNSPLHF.